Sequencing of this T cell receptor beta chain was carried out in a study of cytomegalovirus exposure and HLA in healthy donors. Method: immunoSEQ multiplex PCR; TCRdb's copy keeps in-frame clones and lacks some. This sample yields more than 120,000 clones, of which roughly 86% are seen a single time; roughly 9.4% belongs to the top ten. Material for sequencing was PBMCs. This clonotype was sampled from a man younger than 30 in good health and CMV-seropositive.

The CDR3 region is CASSLGVRGAVNQPQHF. For the CDR3, the DNA is TGTGCCAGCAGCTTAGGGGTCCGTGGGGCAGTAAATCAGCCCCAGCATTTT. This chain links TRBV7-8 with TRBJ1-5; TRBD1 is a possible D gene (5 bases). Germline V gene lookup returns CDR1 SGHVS and CDR2 FQNEAQ. V gave up 1 base and J gave up 4 bases, with 17 bases separating them. The CDR3 totals 17 residues.